This T cell receptor (beta chain) was profiled in a study of blood T cell repertoires in COVID-19 (dated by TCRdb to about 2020). Regarding the research as a whole: Samples from collaborators originated in the United States, Italy and Spain and spanned both the acute and convalescent phases of COVID-19. The prospective study material was composed of cDNA or gDNA derived from T cells, B-cell-depleted T cells, or PBMCs. HLA class I and class II types, where available, came from metadata supplied by the sample provider rather than from assay-based typing. Deeply sampled blood TCRbeta repertoires from subjects exposed to, actively infected with, or recovered from COVID-19 were included in the dataset. A de-identified subject ID, COVID-19 status, age in years and sex were almost always included in the sample metadata. A freely available public database, intended as a resource for researchers studying the immune response to SARS-CoV-2, is where the repertoires were released. The samples were drawn from the first 160 participants of the ongoing ImmuneRACE study and from 1,254 subjects provided by 6 global collaborators. The paper as a whole reports these results and caveats: How much clinical and demographic metadata was included differed by source and by participant, and the metadata was provided uncurated.

Trimming leaves V shorter by 6 bases and J shorter by 7 bases, with the junction holding 9 bases beyond the gene matches. CDR1 and CDR2 were assigned from the germline V gene as SNHLY and FYNNEI. From cysteine to phenylalanine, the CDR3 is 14 amino acids long. The DNA shown is the 42-base CDR3, in frame from base 1. In Seattle, one collaborating source enrolled patients while the infection was active and tracked those patients longitudinally over the course of disease. Each collaborating institution followed its own protocols to collect whole blood in K2EDTA tubes. For TCRbeta analysis, collaborator samples were shipped as frozen whole blood, as isolated PBMCs, or as DNA extracted from either sample type. Concerning this clone: What this receptor recognizes is not known. No base quality information exists; no much larger clone differs at one position.

TCRbeta CDR3 regions were amplified from genomic DNA using the immunoSEQ Assay, a bias-controlled multiplex PCR. The authors' analysis ran thus. The number of nucleated cells in each sample was estimated by amplification of reference gene primers within the assay. To quantify the absolute abundance of each unique TCRbeta CDR3 rearrangement, sequence reads were collapsed and filtered. Productive Simpson clonality was computed per sample as the square root of Simpson's diversity index over productive rearrangements. Held by TCRdb, this immuneACCESS table contains in-frame sequences only and omits some clones. Under half of the omission traces to an unresolved V gene where checked; the cause of the rest is unknown. That table is the source of V, J and clone size, and D and trimming were worked out from the DNA. Within this sample are about 220,000 clones, with 85% of them counted one time only. Over 2% of the sample lies in the top ten.

Material: peripheral blood. This receptor was identified in a woman in her seventies with COVID-19, enrolled during active disease. The chain uses TRBV2 and TRBJ1-1; the junction holds 9 bases that match TRBD1. The CDR3 region: CASRQDRGTDEAFF. The nucleotides read TGTGCCAGCAGGCAGGACAGGGGCACCGATGAAGCTTTCTTT.